The T cell receptor beta chain under discussion was sequenced for a study of response to subunit inactivated influenza vaccine. Of note for this clonotype: What it recognizes is unknown.

The V gene's germline CDR1 is DFQATT and CDR2 SNEGSKA (reference sequence). The CDR3 runs to 16 residues. The V end was cut by 2 bases, the J end by 1 base, with 14 bases between. TCRdb ran MiXCR on the RT-PCR reads and lists one entry per CDR3 protein. The sample consists of 500,000 or so distinct CDR3 sequences, about 10% of them appearing once. General study points: The authors suggested that every seasonal influenza vaccination recruits few new T cells.

The sequenced sample was PBMCs from blood, obtained 40 to 50 days after vaccination. The chain couples TRBV20-1 to TRBJ2-2, with D perhaps assigned TRBD1 or TRBD2 (5 bases each). This receptor was taken from a man aged 45-60 years who received an inactivated influenza vaccine. CDR3 amino acids: CSARNPGTGNTGELFF. The CDR3 DNA reads as TGCAGTGCTAGAAATCCCGGGACGGGGAACACCGGGGAGCTGTTTTTT.